This T cell receptor (beta chain) was sequenced for a study of regulatory and conventional T cells in RAG deficiency. V was pared by 6 bases and J by 0 bases, with 6 bases of the junction left unmatched. The CDR3 is 15 amino acids. Germline loops: CDR1 MNHEY, CDR2 SVGAGI. Regulatory T cells were sorted from blood as CD4+ CD25-high CD127-low cells. The method was immunoSEQ multiplex PCR; TCRdb's version includes in-frame clones alone and lacks a portion of them. Of about 20,000 clones listed, about 91% are singletons. The sample was also linked to a second study, of regulatory T cells. This second study notes: The PCR used 52 TRBV and 13 TRBJ primers.

The gene calls are TRBV6-5 and TRBJ2-3; TRBD1 matches at 7 bases. What was sequenced was Tregs sorted from blood. This clonotype was sampled from a human donor in good health. The DNA for the CDR3 is TGTGCCAGCAGCCAAAAGGGGGCTAGCACAGATACGCAGTATTTT. Protein product: CASSQKGASTDTQYF.